Listed here are 11 T cell receptor beta chains from one sample, sequenced in a study of CD8 T cells in Susac syndrome. Reverse transcription used roughly 0.45 to 1 ug RNA and random hexamers. TCRdb used MiXCR to reprocess the immunoSEQ multiplex PCR reads, holding one entry per CDR3 protein. The table shows around 69,000 distinct CDR3 sequences, with 96% occurring only once. The sequenced material came from CD4+ T cells from PBMCs. The receptor source for this set is a human donor with multiple sclerosis.

This clonotype was detected only once. The chain uses TRBV4-1 and TRBJ1-5, with a possible D match to TRBD1 (5 bases). Trimming removed 0 bases from V and 7 bases from J, with 13 bases in between. The CDR3 is made up of 15 amino acids. Germline V gene sequence: CDR1 MGHRA, CDR2 YSYEKL. CDR3 nucleotide sequence: TGCGCCAGCAGCCAAGATCTTGGGACGAGGCAGCCCCAGCATTTT. It is translated as CASSQDLGTRQPQHF.

V and J are TRBV20-1 and TRBJ2-3, with 10 bases fitting TRBD2. The germline gives CDR1 DFQATT, CDR2 SNEGSKA (reference sequence). The trim removed 0 bases at V and 1 base at J, leaving 1 base unmatched. This CDR3 spans 15 amino acids. The CDR3 sequence: CSARESGGGTDTQYF. The DNA for the CDR3 is TGCAGTGCTAGAGAAAGCGGGGGGGGCACAGATACGCAGTATTTT.

A note on this clonotype: One end of the junction is discordant with germline, which a read error may explain. This rearrangement joins TRBV6-1 to TRBJ2-1; 9 bases align to TRBD2. Germline CDR1 MNHNS, CDR2 SASEGT. CDR3 length: 15 residues. Here the CDR3 DNA reads TGTGCCAGCAGTAAAGCGGGGGGTTTGGGGAATGAGCAGTTCTTC. Encoded protein: CASSKAGGLGNEQFF.

This chain uses TRBV20-1 with TRBJ1-5, with 8 bases aligning to TRBD1. This CDR3 region has 13 residues. The V gene's germline CDR1 is DFQATT and CDR2 SNEGSKA (reference sequence). Trimming at V came to 4 bases and at J to 4 bases, leaving 3 bases not matched to a gene. For the CDR3, the DNA is TGCAGTGCTATCGACAGGGGAAATCAGCCCCAGCATTTT. Translation: CSAIDRGNQPQHF.

The chain recombines TRBV6-5 with TRBJ1-2; 8 nucleotides agree with TRBD1. With V trimmed by 6 bases and J by 4 bases, 7 bases remained unmatched. CDR1 is MNHEY and CDR2 is SVGAGI in the germline V gene. The CDR3 spans 14 residues. The CDR3 nucleotides are TGTGCCAGCAGAGGAACGACAGGGGTCTATGGCTACACCTTC. Its protein is CASRGTTGVYGYTF.

This clonotype was observed a few times. The V gene is TRBV30, the J gene TRBJ2-1, with D perhaps given as TRBD1 or TRBD2 (5 bases each). With 0 bases removed from V and 9 bases from J, the gap between germline ends came to 9 bases. The length of the CDR3 is 12 residues. Germline values: CDR1 GTSNPN, CDR2 SVGIG (reference sequence). In DNA, the CDR3 is TGTGCCTGGAGTGTGAAGGGGACTGAGCAGTTCTTC. The encoded protein is CAWSVKGTEQFF. The full variable domain, in which reference TRBV30 and TRBJ2-1 provide the parts outside the CDR3, is SQTIHQWPATLVQPVGSPLSLECTVEGTSNPNLYWYRQAAGRGLQLLFYSVGIGQISSEVPQNLSASRPQDRQFILSSKKLLLSDSGFYLCAWSVKGTEQFFGPGTRLTVL.

V usage is TRBV11-3 and J usage is TRBJ1-5; D ambiguous. This CDR3 is 13 amino acids long. Deletions cut 2 bases from V and 6 bases from J, with 8 bases between. CDR1 and CDR2 (germline): SGHNT, YENEEA. CDR3: CASSLTLTQPQHF. The DNA of the CDR3 is TGTGCCAGCAGCTTAACCCTCACTCAGCCCCAGCATTTT.

The chain joins TRBV7-2 to TRBJ1-1; unclear D gene. CDR1 is SGHTA and CDR2 is FQGNSA in the germline V gene. V lost 2 bases and J 5 bases, leaving 12 bases between the germline ends. The CDR3 totals 14 residues. CDR3 loop: CASSLTRLTTEAFF. Here the CDR3 DNA reads TGTGCCAGCAGCTTAACCCGCCTGACGACTGAAGCTTTCTTT. Filled out from reference TRBV7-2 and TRBJ1-1, the complete variable domain reads GAGVSQSPSNKVTEKGKDVELRCDPISGHTALYWYRQSLGQGLEFLIYFQGNSAPDKSGLPSDRFSAERTGGSVSTLTIQRTQQEDSAVYLCASSLTRLTTEAFFGQGTRLTVV.

The V and J genes are TRBV20-1 and TRBJ1-1; no clear D. The CDR3 is 15 amino acids. Trimming cost V 3 bases and J 0 bases, with 14 bases left between them. The germline V gene has CDR1 DFQATT and CDR2 SNEGSKA (reference sequence). The CDR3 protein is CSASSSLEMNTEAFF. The CDR3 DNA sequence: TGCAGTGCTAGTTCCTCCCTCGAGATGAACACTGAAGCTTTCTTT.

This chain connects TRBV11-2 to TRBJ1-6; D unclear. Deletions cut 0 bases from V and 6 bases from J, with 0 bases between. The germline CDR1 and CDR2 sequences are SGHAT and FQNNGV. The length of the CDR3 is 12 residues. CDR3 DNA sequence: TGTGCCAGCAGCTTAGATAATTCACCCCTCCACTTT. It translates to CASSLDNSPLHF.

This clonotype was seen once. This chain links TRBV2 with TRBJ2-7; D gene unclear. Germline-derived CDR1 and CDR2 are SNHLY and FYNNEI. V was shortened by 6 bases and J by 2 bases, with 5 bases between the two germline ends. The CDR3 loop spans 11 amino acids. CDR3 coding DNA: TGTGCCAGCAGCGCTGCCTACGAGCAGTACTTC. This encodes CASSAAYEQYF.